The rows below give T cell receptor beta chains drawn from one sample of a study of cytomegalovirus exposure and HLA in healthy donors. Method: immunoSEQ multiplex PCR; TCRdb's copy keeps in-frame clones and lacks some. The sample has over 120,000 clones, approximately 86% seen once. The sample consisted of PBMCs. The receptors derive from a man aged 18 to 35 in good health and CMV-seropositive. CDR3s leave out the opening cysteine and the closing phenylalanine or tryptophan. Each record gives: J gene, V gene, D gene, CDR3 protein. A D gene is named only where the DNA matches it firmly.

TRBJ1-4,TRBV6-5,.,ASSYIGGDEKLF
TRBJ2-3,TRBV5-1,TRBD2,ASSTGLAGGPADTQY
TRBJ1-4,TRBV7-9,TRBD1,ASSLGDRLNEKLF
TRBJ2-7,TRBV27,TRBD2,ASSPAGGLSYEQY
TRBJ1-3,TRBV7-3,TRBD1,ASSLSPDRDGNTIY
TRBJ2-1,TRBV4-2,.,ASGRAGLSSYNEQF
TRBJ2-1,TRBV5-1,.,ASSLAYNYGGRKEQF
TRBJ2-3,TRBV10-3,.,AISTAGAGQDTQY
TRBJ2-1,TRBV7-2,.,ASSSKPGADYEQF
TRBJ2-7,TRBV9,TRBD2,ASSVGTSGMGIYEQY
TRBJ1-4,TRBV5-1,.,ASRAGGSNEKLF
TRBJ2-3,TRBV5-4,TRBD2,ASSSRGLDYGDTQY
TRBJ1-1,TRBV29-1,TRBD1,SAATGLGTEAF
TRBJ1-2,TRBV7-6,.,ASSPRTDSRDGYT
TRBJ1-2,TRBV25-1,.,ASSERSGGGYT
TRBJ2-5,TRBV5-1,.,ASSRMTRRETQY